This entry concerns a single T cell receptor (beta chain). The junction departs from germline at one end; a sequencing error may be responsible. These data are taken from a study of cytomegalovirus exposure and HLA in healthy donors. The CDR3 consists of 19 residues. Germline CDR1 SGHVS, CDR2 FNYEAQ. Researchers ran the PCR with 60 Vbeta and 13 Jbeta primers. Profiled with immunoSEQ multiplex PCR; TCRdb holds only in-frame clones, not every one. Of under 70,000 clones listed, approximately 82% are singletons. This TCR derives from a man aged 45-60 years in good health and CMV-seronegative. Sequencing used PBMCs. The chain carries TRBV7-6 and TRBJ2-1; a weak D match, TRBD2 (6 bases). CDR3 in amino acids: CASSPRDGRGFLTYNGQFF. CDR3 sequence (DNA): TGTGCCAGCAGCCCCCGGGATGGGCGGGGCTTCCTTACCTACAATGGGCAGTTCTTC.